This T cell receptor (beta chain) was documented in a study of blood T cell repertoires in COVID-19. The CDR3 consists of 14 residues. Germline CDR1 and CDR2: MNHNS and SASEGT. The V end lost 4 bases, the J end lost 3 bases, and 12 bases lay between the germline ends. Authors' processing steps: Amplified reference gene primers provided the basis for estimating nucleated cell counts. Method: immunoSEQ multiplex PCR; TCRdb's copy keeps in-frame clones and lacks some. That table is the source of V, J and clone size, and D and trimming were worked out from the DNA. Of roughly 250,000 clones listed, around 85% are singletons.

This chain links TRBV6-1 with TRBJ2-5, with D perhaps matching TRBD1 (6 bases). This receptor was identified in a young woman who had recovered from COVID-19. Material: PBMCs or T cells enriched from blood (not recorded which). In nucleotides, the CDR3 is TGTGCCAGCAGTGCCACAGGGAGTAAAGAGACCCAGTACTTC. Its protein is CASSATGSKETQYF.